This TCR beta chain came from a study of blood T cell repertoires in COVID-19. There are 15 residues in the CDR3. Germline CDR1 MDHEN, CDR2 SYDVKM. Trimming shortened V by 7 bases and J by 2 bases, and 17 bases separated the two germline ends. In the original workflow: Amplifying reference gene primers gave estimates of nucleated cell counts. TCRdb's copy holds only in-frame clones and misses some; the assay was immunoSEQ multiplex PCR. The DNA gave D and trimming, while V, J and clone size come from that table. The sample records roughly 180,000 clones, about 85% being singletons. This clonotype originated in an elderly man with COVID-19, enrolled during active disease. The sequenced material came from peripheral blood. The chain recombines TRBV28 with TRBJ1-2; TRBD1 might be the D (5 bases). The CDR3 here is CASTLGAATNYGYTF. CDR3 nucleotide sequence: TGTGCCAGCACCCTAGGGGCGGCTACGAACTATGGCTACACCTTC.